This T cell receptor (beta chain) was obtained from a study of CD8 T cells in Susac syndrome. Findings and caveats of the study: As acknowledged by the study, its TCR sequencing and HLA analysis included a relatively small number of individuals.

With random hexamers, 0.5 to 1 ug RNA was reverse transcribed. Amplification of TCR beta CDR3 across 54 Vbeta and 13 Jbeta was performed with immunoSEQ multiplex PCR. One entry per CDR3 protein, called by TCRdb with MiXCR from the immunoSEQ multiplex PCR reads. The table shows more than 150,000 distinct CDR3 sequences, with around 96% occurring only once. From germline, CDR1 is MNHEY and CDR2 SMNVEV (reference sequence). The CDR3 runs to 12 residues. V gave up 6 bases and J gave up 6 bases, with 9 bases separating them. The authors sequenced TCR beta from blood CD8+ and CD4+ T cells. Isolation of CD8+ and CD4+ T cells was performed negatively, whereas enrichment of TEMRA cells was done by FACS. Comments on this clonotype: What it binds is unknown.

Source material: CD8+ T cells from PBMCs. The chain has TRBV27 and TRBJ2-1; D unresolved. The TCR sequence derives from a human donor with multiple sclerosis. This CDR3 reads CASRTASNEQFF. The CDR3 DNA follows: TGTGCCAGCAGAACGGCATCCAATGAGCAGTTCTTC.